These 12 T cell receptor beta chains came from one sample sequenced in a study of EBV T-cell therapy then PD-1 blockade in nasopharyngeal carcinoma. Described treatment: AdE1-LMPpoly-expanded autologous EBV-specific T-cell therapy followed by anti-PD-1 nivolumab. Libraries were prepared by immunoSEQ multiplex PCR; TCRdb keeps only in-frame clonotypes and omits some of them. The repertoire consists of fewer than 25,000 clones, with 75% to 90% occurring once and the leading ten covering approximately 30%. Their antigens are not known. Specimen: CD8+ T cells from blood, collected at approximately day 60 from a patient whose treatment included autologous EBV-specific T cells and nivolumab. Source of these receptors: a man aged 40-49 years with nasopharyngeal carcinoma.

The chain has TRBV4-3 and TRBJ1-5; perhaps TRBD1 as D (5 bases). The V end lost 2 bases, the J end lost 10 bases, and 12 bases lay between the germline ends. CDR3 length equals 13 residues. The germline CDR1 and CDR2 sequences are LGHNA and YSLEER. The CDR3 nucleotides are TGCGCCAGCAGCCAAATAGGGGTGGGACCCCAGCATTTT. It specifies CASSQIGVGPQHF.

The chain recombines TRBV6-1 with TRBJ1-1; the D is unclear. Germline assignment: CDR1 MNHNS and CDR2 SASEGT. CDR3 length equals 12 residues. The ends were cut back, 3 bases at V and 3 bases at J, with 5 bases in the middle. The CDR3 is CASSEQYTEAFF. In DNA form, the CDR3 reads TGTGCCAGCAGTGAGCAGTACACTGAAGCTTTCTTT.

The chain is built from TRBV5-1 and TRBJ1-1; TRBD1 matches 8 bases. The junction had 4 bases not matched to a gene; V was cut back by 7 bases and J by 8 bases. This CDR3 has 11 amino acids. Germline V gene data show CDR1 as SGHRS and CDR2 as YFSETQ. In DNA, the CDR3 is TGCGCCAGCTTCACAGGGGGAGAAGCTTTCTTT. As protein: CASFTGGEAFF.

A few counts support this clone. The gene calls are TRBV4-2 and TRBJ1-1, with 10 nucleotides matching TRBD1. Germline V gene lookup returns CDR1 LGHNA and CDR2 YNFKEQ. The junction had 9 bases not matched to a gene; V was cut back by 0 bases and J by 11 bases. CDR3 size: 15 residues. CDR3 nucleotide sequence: TGTGCCAGCAGCCAAGAAGGGACAGGGGAGGTTTCGGCTTTCTTT. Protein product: CASSQEGTGEVSAFF.

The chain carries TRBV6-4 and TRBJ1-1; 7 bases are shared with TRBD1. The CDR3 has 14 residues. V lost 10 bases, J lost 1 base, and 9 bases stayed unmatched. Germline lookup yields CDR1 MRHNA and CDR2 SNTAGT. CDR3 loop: CATPDRVGNTEAFF. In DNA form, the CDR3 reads TGTGCCACCCCAGACAGGGTAGGGAACACTGAAGCTTTCTTT.

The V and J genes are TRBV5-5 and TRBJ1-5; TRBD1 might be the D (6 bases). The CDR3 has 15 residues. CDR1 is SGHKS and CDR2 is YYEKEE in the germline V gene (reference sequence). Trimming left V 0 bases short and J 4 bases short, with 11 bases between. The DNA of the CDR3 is TGTGCCAGCAGCTTGGAGGGGGGCCTAAATCAGCCCCAGCATTTT. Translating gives CASSLEGGLNQPQHF. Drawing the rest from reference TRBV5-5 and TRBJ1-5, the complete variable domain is DAGVTQSPTHLIKTRGQQVTLRCSPISGHKSVSWYQQVLGQGPQFIFQYYEKEERGRGNFPDRFSARQFPNYSSELNVNALLLGDSALYLCASSLEGGLNQPQHFGDGTRLSIL.

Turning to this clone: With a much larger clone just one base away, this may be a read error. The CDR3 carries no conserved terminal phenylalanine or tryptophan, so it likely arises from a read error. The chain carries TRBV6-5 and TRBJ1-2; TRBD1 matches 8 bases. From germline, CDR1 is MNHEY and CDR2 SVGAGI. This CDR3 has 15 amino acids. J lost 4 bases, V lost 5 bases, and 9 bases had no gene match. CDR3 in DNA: TGTGCCAGCAGTCTTTACACAGGGACAGGCTATGGCTACACCCTC. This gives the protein CASSLYTGTGYGYTL.

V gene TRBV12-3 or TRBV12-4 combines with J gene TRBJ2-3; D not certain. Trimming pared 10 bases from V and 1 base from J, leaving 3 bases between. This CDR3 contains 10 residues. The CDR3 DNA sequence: TGTGCCATCCGCACAGATACGCAGTATTTT. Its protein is CAIRTDTQYF.

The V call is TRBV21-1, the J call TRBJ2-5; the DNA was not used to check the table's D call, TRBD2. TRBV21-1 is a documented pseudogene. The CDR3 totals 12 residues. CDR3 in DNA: TGTGCCACCAAGGGCGGGGAAAAGACCCAGTACTTC. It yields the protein CATKGGEKTQYF.

This CDR3 reads CASSVGGQHNEQFF. The CDR3 nucleotides read TGTGCCAGCAGCGTAGGAGGACAGCACAATGAGCAGTTCTTC. The chain links TRBV9 to TRBJ2-1; possibly TRBD1 for D (6 bases). V was cut by 0 bases and J by 5 bases, with 9 bases left in between. This CDR3 comprises 14 residues. CDR1 is SGDLS, CDR2 YYNGEE, per germline.

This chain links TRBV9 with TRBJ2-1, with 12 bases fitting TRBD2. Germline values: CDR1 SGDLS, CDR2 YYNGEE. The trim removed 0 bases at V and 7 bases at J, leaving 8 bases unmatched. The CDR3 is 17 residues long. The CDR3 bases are TGTGCCAGCAGCGTAGCAGGGCTAGCGGGGGGGCGGAATGAGCAGTTCTTC. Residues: CASSVAGLAGGRNEQFF.

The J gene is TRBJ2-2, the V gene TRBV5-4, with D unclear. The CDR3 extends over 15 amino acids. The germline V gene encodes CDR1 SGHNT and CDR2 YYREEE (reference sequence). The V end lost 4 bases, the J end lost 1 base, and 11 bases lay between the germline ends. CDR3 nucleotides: TGTGCCAGCAGCGAAGGTCCTCTGAACACCGGGGAGCTGTTTTTT. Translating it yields CASSEGPLNTGELFF.